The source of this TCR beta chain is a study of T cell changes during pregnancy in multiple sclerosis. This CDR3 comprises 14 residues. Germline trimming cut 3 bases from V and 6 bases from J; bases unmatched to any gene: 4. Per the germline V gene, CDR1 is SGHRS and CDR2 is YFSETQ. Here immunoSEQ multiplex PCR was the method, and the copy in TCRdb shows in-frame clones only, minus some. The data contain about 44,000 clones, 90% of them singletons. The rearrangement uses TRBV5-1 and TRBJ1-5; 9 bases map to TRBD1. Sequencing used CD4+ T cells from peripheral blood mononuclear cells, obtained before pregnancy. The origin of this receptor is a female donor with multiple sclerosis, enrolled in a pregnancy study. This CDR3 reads CASSSTGGGQPQHF. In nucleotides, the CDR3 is TGCGCCAGCAGCTCGACAGGGGGGGGTCAGCCCCAGCATTTT.